The rows below give T cell receptor beta chains drawn from one sample of a study of CD8 T cells in ankylosing spondylitis. TCRdb itself ran the 5' RACE reads through MiXCR, one entry per CDR3 protein. The table has around 480,000 distinct CDR3 sequences, roughly 15% seen once. The sequenced sample consisted of blood, either unsorted or a sorted T cell fraction (not recorded which). Every receptor here comes from a male donor with ankylosing spondylitis. CDR3s include the opening cysteine and the closing phenylalanine or tryptophan. D genes are given only for firm matches. The listing skips clone size in some rows; elsewhere it reads once, few, many or a size class.

>TRBV30|.|TRBJ2-4|.
CAWRGGSKNIQYF
TGTGCCTGGAGAGGGGGGTCCAAAAACATTCAGTACTTC
>TRBV24-1|few|TRBJ2-1|TRBD2
CATSAGLAGDSYNEQFF
TGTGCCACCAGTGCCGGACTAGCGGGAGACTCCTACAATGAGCAGTTCTTC
>TRBV29-1|.|TRBJ2-7|.
CSVEVTSYEQYF
TGCAGCGTTGAGGTGACATCCTACGAGCAGTACTTC
>TRBV20-1|few|TRBJ2-1|TRBD2
CSARGTSVVNEQFF
TGCAGTGCGAGAGGGACTAGCGTCGTCAATGAGCAGTTCTTC
>TRBV9|once|TRBJ1-5|.
CASSVGPENQPQHF
TGTGCCAGCAGCGTAGGACCTGAGAATCAGCCCCAGCATTTT
>TRBV20-1|many|TRBJ2-5|TRBD1
CSPGQGRETQYF
TGCAGTCCCGGACAGGGGCGGGAGACCCAGTACTTC
>TRBV7-9|few|TRBJ2-5|.
CASSSTEETQYF
TGTGCCAGCAGCTCGACTGAAGAGACCCAGTACTTC
>TRBV2|.|TRBJ2-1|.
CASSVAQEQFF
TGTGCCAGCAGTGTTGCCCAGGAGCAGTTCTTC
>TRBV7-9|once|TRBJ2-7|.
CASSSARTQFSYEQYF
TGTGCCAGCAGCTCAGCCCGGACACAATTCTCCTACGAGCAGTACTTC
>TRBV2|many|TRBJ1-5|.
CASMSGTNQPQHF
TGTGCCAGCATGTCCGGGACCAATCAGCCCCAGCATTTT
>TRBV18|.|TRBJ2-1|.
CASSLLFLTYNEQFF
TGTGCCAGCTCACTACTATTCTTGACCTACAATGAGCAGTTCTTC
>TRBV29-1|many|TRBJ1-1|TRBD1
CSVEKGQGLVNTEAFF
TGCAGCGTTGAAAAGGGACAGGGTCTTGTGAACACTGAAGCTTTCTTT
>TRBV11-3|.|TRBJ2-2|.
CASSPQGLLGGELFF
TGTGCCAGCAGCCCACAAGGTCTTTTAGGCGGGGAGCTGTTTTTT
>TRBV3-1|.|TRBJ2-1|TRBD2
CASSPRGPQRGFEQFF
TGTGCCAGCAGCCCCCGGGGACCACAGCGGGGTTTTGAGCAGTTCTTC
>TRBV20-1|.|TRBJ1-1|TRBD1
CSATRTGGAFF
TGCAGTGCTACACGGACAGGTGGAGCTTTCTTT
>TRBV3-1|.|TRBJ2-3|TRBD2
CASSENTSGRRPYF
TGTGCCAGCAGCGAGAATACTAGCGGGCGGCGCCCGTATTTT
>TRBV24-1|few|TRBJ1-2|.
CATSDMGDGYTF
TGTGCCACCAGTGACATGGGAGATGGCTACACCTTC
>TRBV19|few|TRBJ1-5|TRBD1
CASADRGGNQPQHF
TGTGCCAGTGCAGACAGGGGTGGCAATCAGCCCCAGCATTTT
>TRBV6-1|many|TRBJ1-2|.
CASSQGEGNYGYTF
TGTGCCAGCAGTCAAGGGGAGGGGAACTATGGCTACACCTTC
>TRBV3-1|few|TRBJ1-1|.
CASSKWTENTEAFF
TGTGCCAGCAGCAAATGGACTGAGAACACTGAAGCTTTCTTT
>TRBV10-3|.|TRBJ2-2|.
CATGRTELRPGELFF
TGTGCCACCGGCAGGACAGAATTACGGCCCGGGGAGCTGTTTTTT
>TRBV28|many|TRBJ1-4|.
CASSPPALGTNEKLFF
TGTGCCAGCAGCCCCCCAGCATTGGGGACTAATGAAAAACTGTTTTTT
>TRBV6-1|.|TRBJ2-4|.
CASSPRVLAKNIQYF
TGTGCCAGCAGCCCCAGAGTTTTAGCCAAAAACATTCAGTACTTC
>TRBV7-3|.|TRBJ1-6|TRBD1
CASSYDPGQGSPLHF
TGTGCCAGCAGCTACGACCCGGGACAGGGATCACCCCTCCACTTT
>TRBV12-3/TRBV12-4|many|TRBJ2-1|.
CASSLSEDNEQFF
TGTGCCAGCAGTTTGTCCGAAGACAATGAGCAGTTCTTC
>TRBV18|few|TRBJ1-1|.
CASSPADLNTEAFF
TGTGCCAGCTCACCCGCTGATTTGAACACTGAAGCTTTCTTT
>TRBV4-2|many|TRBJ1-2|.
CASSQDVRGGGYTF
TGTGCCAGCAGCCAAGATGTGCGGGGTGGCGGCTACACCTTC
>TRBV7-9|many|TRBJ2-1|TRBD2
CASSSGTSGTNEQFF
TGTGCCAGCAGCTCGGGGACTAGCGGGACCAATGAGCAGTTCTTC
>TRBV12-3/TRBV12-4|few|TRBJ2-3|TRBD2
CASSTGGSFTQYF
TGTGCCAGCAGTACGGGGGGGTCTTTTACGCAGTATTTT
>TRBV6-1|few|TRBJ1-2|.
CASEGGQSNYGYTF
TGTGCCAGCGAGGGGGGGCAGTCTAACTATGGCTACACCTTC
>TRBV20-1|few|TRBJ2-1|TRBD1
CSARGTGADSKQFF
TGCAGTGCTAGAGGGACAGGGGCCGATTCAAAGCAGTTCTTC
>TRBV25-1|few|TRBJ2-1|TRBD2
CASSESKGRELGDEQFF
TGTGCCAGCAGTGAATCAAAGGGGCGGGAGTTAGGCGATGAGCAGTTCTTC
>TRBV20-1|many|TRBJ1-1|.
CSAKTGNTEAFF
TGCAGTGCCAAGACAGGGAACACTGAAGCTTTCTTT
>TRBV20-1|.|TRBJ2-7|.
CSARGALERKGSYEQYF
TGCAGTGCTAGAGGGGCCTTGGAACGTAAGGGCTCCTACGAGCAGTACTTC
>TRBV28|few|TRBJ2-1|TRBD2
CASNTGGSYNEQFF
TGTGCCAGCAATACGGGAGGCTCCTACAATGAGCAGTTCTTC
>TRBV20-1|many|TRBJ1-2|.
CSAREKGGPYGGYTF
TGCAGTGCTAGAGAAAAGGGGGGCCCTTATGGTGGCTACACCTTC
>TRBV7-2|few|TRBJ1-6|.
CASSLAGANNSPLHF
TGTGCCAGCAGCTTAGCGGGGGCCAATAATTCACCCCTCCACTTT
>TRBV5-1|.|TRBJ2-7|.
CASSERETYEQYF
TGCGCCAGCAGCGAACGGGAGACCTACGAGCAGTACTTC
>TRBV13|.|TRBJ2-2|.
CASSFGLAGELFF
TGTGCCAGCAGCTTTGGGTTAGCCGGGGAGCTGTTTTTT
>TRBV20-1|few|TRBJ1-5|.
CSARGGVQSNQPQHF
TGCAGTGCTAGGGGGGGGGTACAGAGCAATCAGCCCCAGCATTTT